This T cell receptor beta chain was obtained from a study of T cell changes during pregnancy in multiple sclerosis. Measured with immunoSEQ multiplex PCR; TCRdb has only the in-frame clones, and not every one. Here the sample spans about 55,000 clones, 94% being singletons. CDR1 MNHEY and CDR2 SVGAGI come from the germline V gene. The CDR3 has 14 residues. Trimming cost V 2 bases and J 2 bases, with 9 bases left between them. This chain uses TRBV6-5 with TRBJ1-2; D uncertain. This TCR was recovered from a female donor with multiple sclerosis, enrolled in a pregnancy study. This sample comprised CD8+ T cells from peripheral blood mononuclear cells, obtained in the third trimester of pregnancy. In DNA form, the CDR3 reads TGTGCCAGCAGTTACGAGCCCTTCAACTATGGCTACACCTTC. Its translation: CASSYEPFNYGYTF.